The T cell receptor (beta chain) under discussion was sequenced for a study of blood T cells in healthy people across ages. To note about this clonotype: Antigen specificity is unknown.

Germline CDR1 SEHNR, CDR2 FQNEAQ (reference sequence). V was trimmed by 8 bases and J by 4 bases, leaving 21 bases between them. The CDR3 runs to 15 residues. Alongside a J-beta primer mix, a sample-barcoded 5' primer served in a second PCR lasting roughly 7 to 11 cycles. TCRdb re-called the 5' RACE reads through MiXCR, storing one row per CDR3 protein. The data show approximately 880,000 distinct CDR3 sequences, with about 48% seen just once and around an eighth held by the top ten. Broader study findings: TCR beta diversity was tightly associated with the proportion of naive T cells. Using unsorted PBMCs precluded a conclusive naive versus antigen-experienced comparison.

The J gene is TRBJ2-7, the V gene TRBV7-9; D is perhaps TRBD2 (5 bases). The source is a man aged 30 to 39 in good health. Input material: blood. CDR3 DNA: TGTGCCAGCGGGCCTTATACAGCGGCGGGTTACGAGCAGTACTTC. It translates to CASGPYTAAGYEQYF.